This is a list of T cell receptor beta chains from one sample in a study of cytomegalovirus exposure and HLA in healthy donors. Assay used: immunoSEQ multiplex PCR; TCRdb lists only in-frame clones, some missing. The profile covers about 180,000 clones, with 65% to 80% appearing a single time and around 0.74% taken by the ten largest. The sequenced sample consisted of PBMCs. These receptors originate from a woman aged 35 to 49 in good health and CMV-seronegative. CDR3s leave out the opening cysteine and the closing phenylalanine or tryptophan.

cdr3_aa | j_call | v_call
ASSSLPAGGEKLF | TRBJ1-4 | TRBV28
ASSPDGKFTEAF | TRBJ1-1 | TRBV2
ASSQEVSADTQY | TRBJ2-3 | TRBV4-3
ASSGRLRVYGYT | TRBJ1-2 | TRBV6-1
ASSEVSGKVNTEAF | TRBJ1-1 | TRBV2
ATAHDPGETQY | TRBJ2-5 | TRBV7-3
ASSTDNYQPQH | TRBJ1-5 | TRBV6-1
AASLGGRLGPQH | TRBJ1-5 | TRBV28
AWSVSLQGYT | TRBJ1-2 | TRBV30
ASSLGAGPNQPQH | TRBJ1-5 | TRBV5-6
ASSTVGSGNNEQF | TRBJ2-1 | TRBV11-3
ASSLDYRISYEQY | TRBJ2-7 | TRBV5-1
ARESGQKFLNTEAF | TRBJ1-1 | TRBV2
ASSLGVLGDGYT | TRBJ1-2 | TRBV5-4
ASSPVGYSNQPQH | TRBJ1-5 | TRBV7-2
ASSQTLQGSREQY | TRBJ2-7 | TRBV4-1
ASSQDRVAGYT | TRBJ1-2 | TRBV7-9
ASSTEAVLATEQY | TRBJ2-7 | TRBV7-9
ASSAGYGGEKLF | TRBJ1-4 | TRBV19
STGGGGTTYEQY | TRBJ2-7 | TRBV29-1
ASRSPSGTEAF | TRBJ1-1 | TRBV6-5
ASSSATGTGLY | TRBJ2-4 | TRBV7-2
ASSFRQELYGYT | TRBJ1-2 | TRBV6-5
ASSLLGGGLGGEQY | TRBJ2-7 | TRBV27
ASTGTANTEAF | TRBJ1-1 | TRBV5-4
ASRREGYEQY | TRBJ2-7 | TRBV2
ASSFGTWSSGNTIY | TRBJ1-3 | TRBV5-4
ASSFGISNQPQH | TRBJ1-5 | TRBV27